The clone carrying this T cell receptor (beta chain) was seen a single time. The CDR3 runs to 10 residues. Germline values: CDR1 SNHLY, CDR2 FYNNEI. Trimming stripped 9 bases from V and 8 bases from J, with 10 bases between. Enrollment of patients from Seattle took place during active infection, with longitudinal follow-up. The sample belongs to a study of blood T cell repertoires in COVID-19. About the study: Specimens from acute and convalescent COVID-19 originated in the United States, Italy and Spain. T cells, B-cell-depleted T cells, or PBMCs supplied cDNA or gDNA.

Original analysis: Estimation of nucleated cell counts relied on the amplification of reference gene primers. Using immunoSEQ multiplex PCR, the repertoire was profiled, and TCRdb retains in-frame clones only, with some absent. The D gene and trimming were derived from the DNA, and the V and J assignments and clone size from that table. There are approximately 210,000 clones in the sample; less than 90% occur only once, and 10% to 13% lies in the top ten. This sequence joins TRBV2 and TRBJ1-1; no reliable D call. Sequencing was done on a sample of peripheral blood. The origin of this receptor is a woman aged 80 or over with COVID-19, enrolled during active disease. CDR3 amino acids: CASATREAFF. CDR3 DNA sequence: TGTGCCAGTGCGACCAGGGAAGCTTTCTTT.